Shown below are 2 T cell receptor beta chains from a single sample sequenced in a study of chemoradiotherapy in HPV16-positive cancers. Here immunoSEQ multiplex PCR was the method, and the copy in TCRdb shows in-frame clones only, minus some. Of over 20,000 clones in the sample, roughly 66% are singletons; the top ten hold approximately 2.5%. The sample was gathered from a patient who underwent chemoradiotherapy. Receptor source: a human donor with HPV-associated anogenital cancer.

The rearrangement joins TRBV5-4 to TRBJ1-1; 7 bases match TRBD1. V lost 5 bases to trimming and J lost 4 bases; unmatched junction nucleotides: 11. Germline V lookup: CDR1 SGHNT, CDR2 YYREEE (reference sequence). The CDR3 loop spans 15 amino acids. The CDR3 here is CASRMQGVSGTEAFF. DNA for the CDR3: TGTGCCAGCAGGATGCAGGGGGTGTCGGGCACTGAAGCTTTCTTT.

The chain carries TRBV30 and TRBJ1-5, with 7 positions matching TRBD1. CDR1 GTSNPN and CDR2 SVGIG come from the germline V gene (reference sequence). CDR3 size: 16 residues. Germline trimming cut 2 bases from V and 6 bases from J; bases unmatched to any gene: 13. The CDR3, as DNA: TGTGCCTGGAGTTTTACGACAGGGCCCGGTAGTCAGCCCCAGCATTTT. Translated: CAWSFTTGPGSQPQHF.